The 11 T cell receptor beta chains below all came from one sample that was sequenced in a study of vaccination effects on CD4 cells after COVID-19. Their antigen targets remain unknown. Culture proceeded for 10 days, and CD4+ T cells were then isolated. The vaccine given was either BNT162b2 or mRNA-1273, in two doses. Profiling relied on immunoSEQ multiplex PCR, and the TCRdb table lists in-frame clones only, not all of them. The profile shows about 57,000 clones, nearly 80% of them singletons. The source was CD4+ T cells from PBMCs cultured without peptide, collected after COVID-19 vaccination. The receptor source for this set is a human donor who received a COVID-19 vaccine.

This chain connects TRBV13 to TRBJ1-1, with D perhaps matching TRBD1 (5 bases). V dropped 1 base and J dropped 0 bases, with 12 bases sitting between them. The CDR3 sequence is 16 residues long. Germline CDR1 is PRHDT and CDR2 is FYEKMQ (reference sequence). The CDR3 is CASSLVVGAMNTEAFF. The DNA for the CDR3 is TGTGCCAGCAGCTTAGTTGTAGGGGCCATGAACACTGAAGCTTTCTTT.

The gene calls are TRBV7-2 and TRBJ1-3; possibly TRBD1 for D (5 bases). Per the germline V gene, CDR1 is SGHTA and CDR2 is FQGNSA. V was clipped by 4 bases and J by 8 bases, with 15 bases between them. There are 14 residues in the CDR3. DNA of the CDR3: TGTGCCAGCAGCTCCCTGGGGGGGGGAGACACCATATATTTT. It is translated as CASSSLGGGDTIYF.

In this sample, this clone turned up a few times. This sample includes further DNA sequences coding for the same CDR3. The chain is built from TRBV18 and TRBJ1-1; no clear D gene. The CDR3 spans 12 residues. V lost 1 base and J lost 1, with 1 base in between. Germline CDR1 reads KGHSH; CDR2 reads LQKENI. Here the CDR3 DNA reads TGTGCCAGCTCACCACAGAACACTGAAGCTTTCTTT. Translated: CASSPQNTEAFF.

This clone occurred once. V and J are TRBV18 and TRBJ2-2, with D uncertain. Trimming shortened V by 2 bases and J by 7 bases, and 5 bases separated the two germline ends. Germline V gene lookup returns CDR1 KGHSH and CDR2 LQKENI. The CDR3 has 12 amino acids. The CDR3 region has the DNA TGTGCCAGCTCACCATATATCGGGGAGCTGTTTTTT. Translation: CASSPYIGELFF.

V usage is TRBV6-1 and J usage is TRBJ2-7, with D possibly TRBD2 on 5 matching bases. Looked up from germline, CDR1 is MNHNS and CDR2 is SASEGT. CDR3 length: 15 residues. Trimming cost V 2 bases and J 4 bases, with 15 bases left between them. CDR3 sequence (DNA): TGTGCCAGCAGTGAAAGCCTAGCCCAGTCTTACGAGCAGTACTTC. Encoded protein: CASSESLAQSYEQYF.

In its sample, this clone was seen once. The rearrangement links TRBV2 to TRBJ2-5; the D gene could be TRBD1 or TRBD2 (5 bases each). CDR3 length: 15 amino acids. The V and J ends lost 0 bases and 4 bases respectively, with 12 bases between them. Germline CDR1 and CDR2: SNHLY and FYNNEI. The CDR3 region is CASSEALSGGETQYF. CDR3 bases: TGTGCCAGCAGTGAAGCGCTTTCTGGGGGAGAGACCCAGTACTTC. The full variable domain, in which reference TRBV2 and TRBJ2-5 provide the parts outside the CDR3, is EPEVTQTPSHQVTQMGQEVILRCVPISNHLYFYWYRQILGQKVEFLVSFYNNEISEKSEIFDDQFSVERPDGSNFTLKIRSTKLEDSAMYFCASSEALSGGETQYFGPGTRLLVL.

This chain joins TRBV12-3 or TRBV12-4 and TRBJ2-6; maybe TRBD1 (6 bases). V lost 6 bases to trimming and J lost 12 bases, with 15 bases between them. There are 13 residues in the CDR3. CDR3 nucleotide sequence: TGTGCCAGCAGCCGGGACACCGGGGTCGTCCTGACTTTC. As protein: CASSRDTGVVLTF.

This sequence joins TRBV5-1 and TRBJ1-1, with D unclear. Between the trimmed V and J ends, which lost 0 bases and 7 bases, there was a span of 13 bases. The CDR3 runs 14 residues. CDR1 is SGHRS and CDR2 is YFSETQ in the germline V gene. CDR3 sequence (DNA): TGCGCCAGCAGCTTGGCCGGAAAAGGGATTGAAGCTTTCTTT. This sequence encodes CASSLAGKGIEAFF.

The J gene is TRBJ2-3, the V gene TRBV24-1; TRBD2 matches 8 bases. Germline CDR1 reads KGHDR; CDR2 reads SFDVKD. This CDR3 is built from 15 residues. J lost 1 base, V lost 6 bases, and 5 bases had no gene match. CDR3 sequence: CATSFGRGGTDTQYF. CDR3 nucleotides: TGTGCCACCAGTTTCGGGCGGGGGGGCACAGATACGCAGTATTTT.

The chain is built from TRBV14 and TRBJ2-3, with TRBD2 identical over 11 bases. Per the germline V gene, CDR1 is SGHDN and CDR2 is FVKESK. V gave up 4 bases and J gave up 3 bases; unmatched junction bases: 12. CDR3 length: 18 amino acids. In nucleotides, the CDR3 is TGTGCCAGCAGCCGCCTTCGGAATAGCGGGAGGGCGACAGATACGCAGTATTTT. The encoded protein is CASSRLRNSGRATDTQYF.

This sequence joins TRBV7-3 and TRBJ2-3; 7 positions agree with TRBD1. V was clipped by 6 bases and J by 10 bases; unmatched bases: 13. The V gene's germline CDR1 is SGHTA and CDR2 FQGTGA. The CDR3 totals 14 residues. The CDR3 loop reads CASRLGQPLTAQYF. Here the CDR3 DNA reads TGTGCCAGCAGGTTGGGACAGCCCTTAACCGCGCAGTATTTT.